The 3 T cell receptor beta chains below come from one sample, sequenced in a study of vaccination effects on CD4 cells after COVID-19. Within the ViraFEST assay, antigen-specific CD4+ T cells underwent expansion with viral peptide pools prior to sequencing. Investigators separated out CD4+ T cells once 10 days of culture had passed. It was between March and December 2020 that the person had a SARS-CoV-2 infection confirmed by PCR. Antigens for these TCRs are unknown. The method was immunoSEQ multiplex PCR; TCRdb's version includes in-frame clones alone and lacks a portion of them. The repertoire holds under 55,000 clones, under 80% seen once, with around a third in the top ten. Material: CD4+ T cells from PBMCs cultured with a peptide pool, obtained before COVID-19 vaccination. The receptors were sampled from a human donor who had a prior SARS-CoV-2 infection.

Only a few counts were recorded for this clone. The chain combines TRBV5-4 with TRBJ2-5; 14 bases line up with TRBD2. The CDR3 sequence is 16 residues long. V trimming: 6 bases; J trimming: 5 bases; junction bases outside the gene matches: 9. The germline V gene encodes CDR1 SGHNT and CDR2 YYREEE (reference sequence). CDR3 in amino acids: CASTGTSGRGRETQYF. The DNA of the CDR3 is TGTGCCAGCACCGGGACTAGCGGGAGAGGACGCGAGACCCAGTACTTC.

The chain employs TRBV2 and TRBJ2-2; the match to TRBD1 covers 7 bases. The germline gives CDR1 SNHLY, CDR2 FYNNEI. The CDR3 is 17 amino acids. The trim removed 9 bases at V and 2 bases at J, leaving 15 bases unmatched. The CDR3 DNA reads TGTGCCAGTTTCCCGAAGCCCGGGACAGCAAACACCGGGGAGCTGTTTTTT. Its protein product is CASFPKPGTANTGELFF.

The rearrangement links TRBV3-1 (or the pseudogene TRBV3-2) to TRBJ2-1, with 15 bases that match TRBD2. V gave up 5 bases and J gave up 6 bases; unmatched junction bases: 14. Germline V gives CDR1 LGHDT, CDR2 YNNKEL (reference sequence). The CDR3 consists of 19 residues. The CDR3 nucleotides read TGTGCCAGCAGCAATATGCTCGGGACTAGCGGGAGGTGGGCCAATGAGCAGTTCTTC. Translated, it gives CASSNMLGTSGRWANEQFF.